Below, 9 T cell receptor beta chains from the same sample are listed, as sequenced in a study of CD8 T cells in Susac syndrome. RNA in amounts of about 0.45 to 1 ug was reverse transcribed with random hexamers. One entry per CDR3 protein results from TCRdb running MiXCR on the immunoSEQ multiplex PCR reads. The sample consists of over 350,000 distinct CDR3 sequences, about 85% of them appearing once. Sequences were obtained from CD8+ T cells from PBMCs. The origin of the receptors is a human donor with multiple sclerosis.

In regard to this clonotype: A junction boundary mismatches the germline segment, possibly from a read error. CDR3: CVWRPSDTEAFF. Written as DNA, the CDR3 is TGTGTCTGGAGGCCGTCGGACACTGAAGCTTTCTTT. The chain is built from TRBV30 and TRBJ1-1; no definite D call. The CDR3 contains 12 residues. Germline V gene sequence: CDR1 GTSNPN, CDR2 SVGIG (reference sequence).

V gene TRBV20-1 combines with J gene TRBJ2-1, with a weak D call TRBD1 (6 bases). The germline CDR1 and CDR2 sequences are DFQATT and SNEGSKA (reference sequence). Deletions cut 5 bases from V and 2 bases from J, with 22 bases between. The CDR3 has 17 amino acids. CDR3 region: CSALGTTNKKPYNEQFF. In DNA form, the CDR3 reads TGCAGTGCTCTCGGGACAACAAACAAGAAACCCTACAATGAGCAGTTCTTC.

This chain links TRBV6-5 with TRBJ1-2, with D possibly TRBD1 on 6 matching bases. Trimming removed 7 bases from V and 10 bases from J, with 25 bases in between. Germline values: CDR1 MNHEY, CDR2 SVGAGI. The CDR3 has 15 residues. In DNA, the CDR3 is TGTGCCAGCACCTTATCACAGGGTCAGGGGACGGTCTACACCTTC. Protein sequence: CASTLSQGQGTVYTF.

The rearrangement joins TRBV27 to TRBJ1-5; D remains ambiguous. Looked up from germline, CDR1 is MNHEY and CDR2 is SMNVEV (reference sequence). The CDR3 length is 15 residues. V lost 0 bases and J lost 6, with 12 bases in between. Here the CDR3 reads CASSLSMRYGQPQHF. CDR3 sequence (DNA): TGTGCCAGCAGTTTATCTATGCGTTATGGTCAGCCCCAGCATTTT.

V is TRBV30 and J is TRBJ1-1; D is undetermined. The CDR3 runs to 13 residues. Germline CDR1 and CDR2: GTSNPN and SVGIG (reference sequence). V lost 0 bases and J 3 bases, leaving 8 bases between the germline ends. CDR3 in DNA: TGTGCCTGGAGTGTAGCCAGGTACACTGAAGCTTTCTTT. Translation: CAWSVARYTEAFF.

This clonotype was detected once. This chain uses TRBV7-2 with TRBJ1-3; D unresolved. The CDR3 is 14 amino acids. The germline V gene has CDR1 SGHTA and CDR2 FQGNSA. The V gene lost 6 bases and the J gene lost 0 bases, with 9 bases spanning the gap. DNA of the CDR3: TGTGCCAGCAGTGCCCGGCTCTCTGGAAACACCATATATTTT. Its protein product is CASSARLSGNTIYF. Full variable domain (outside the CDR3, taken from reference TRBV7-2 and TRBJ1-3): GAGVSQSPSNKVTEKGKDVELRCDPISGHTALYWYRQSLGQGLEFLIYFQGNSAPDKSGLPSDRFSAERTGGSVSTLTIQRTQQEDSAVYLCASSARLSGNTIYFGEGSWLTVV.

The chain is built from TRBV4-1 and TRBJ2-3, with 7 bases lining up with TRBD2. From germline, CDR1 is MGHRA and CDR2 YSYEKL. The length of the CDR3 is 15 residues. V shed 3 bases and J 3 bases; nucleotides not matched to a gene: 6. For the CDR3, the DNA is TGCGCCAGCAGCCAGGGTCGGGGAGGGACAGATACGCAGTATTTT. This encodes CASSQGRGGTDTQYF.

This sequence joins TRBV25-1 and TRBJ1-6, with D possibly TRBD1 on 5 matching bases. The CDR3 is 19 amino acids. Germline CDR1 is MGHDK and CDR2 is SYGVNS. V was shortened by 0 bases and J by 11 bases, with 26 bases between the two germline ends. Here the CDR3 reads CASSEYFGMGGEDTPPLHF. The CDR3 nucleotides read TGTGCCAGCAGTGAATATTTCGGTATGGGAGGGGAGGACACGCCACCCCTCCACTTT.

The chain combines TRBV19 with TRBJ2-1, with TRBD2 identical over 7 bases. The CDR3 has 16 residues. After removal of 7 bases from V and 10 bases from J, the junction contained 19 bases not matched to a gene. Germline V gives CDR1 LNHDA, CDR2 SQIVND (reference sequence). In DNA, the CDR3 is TGTGCCAGTACCCCAGAAGCGGGCGGAGTGCGGGGGGAGCAGTTCTTC. This encodes CASTPEAGGVRGEQFF.